The present T cell receptor (beta chain) was sequenced within a study of early T cells in non-severe SARS-CoV-2 infection. Only a few counts were recorded for this clonotype. The V gene's germline CDR1 is SGHRS and CDR2 YFSETQ. CDR3 length equals 15 residues. V lost 7 bases to trimming and J lost 2 bases; unmatched junction nucleotides: 5. TCRdb ran MiXCR on the 5' RACE reads and lists one entry per CDR3 protein. This table holds over 60,000 distinct CDR3 sequences, roughly 12% found once. The sequencing used whole blood, collected at baseline. The sequence was collected from an adult who was a healthcare worker with PCR-confirmed SARS-CoV-2 infection or an uninfected control (not recorded which). This chain uses TRBV5-1 with TRBJ2-1, with 11 bases matching TRBD2. CDR3 nucleotides: TGCGCCAGCGGAATAGCGGGGGGGACCTACAATGAGCAGTTCTTC. Amino acid sequence: CASGIAGGTYNEQFF.